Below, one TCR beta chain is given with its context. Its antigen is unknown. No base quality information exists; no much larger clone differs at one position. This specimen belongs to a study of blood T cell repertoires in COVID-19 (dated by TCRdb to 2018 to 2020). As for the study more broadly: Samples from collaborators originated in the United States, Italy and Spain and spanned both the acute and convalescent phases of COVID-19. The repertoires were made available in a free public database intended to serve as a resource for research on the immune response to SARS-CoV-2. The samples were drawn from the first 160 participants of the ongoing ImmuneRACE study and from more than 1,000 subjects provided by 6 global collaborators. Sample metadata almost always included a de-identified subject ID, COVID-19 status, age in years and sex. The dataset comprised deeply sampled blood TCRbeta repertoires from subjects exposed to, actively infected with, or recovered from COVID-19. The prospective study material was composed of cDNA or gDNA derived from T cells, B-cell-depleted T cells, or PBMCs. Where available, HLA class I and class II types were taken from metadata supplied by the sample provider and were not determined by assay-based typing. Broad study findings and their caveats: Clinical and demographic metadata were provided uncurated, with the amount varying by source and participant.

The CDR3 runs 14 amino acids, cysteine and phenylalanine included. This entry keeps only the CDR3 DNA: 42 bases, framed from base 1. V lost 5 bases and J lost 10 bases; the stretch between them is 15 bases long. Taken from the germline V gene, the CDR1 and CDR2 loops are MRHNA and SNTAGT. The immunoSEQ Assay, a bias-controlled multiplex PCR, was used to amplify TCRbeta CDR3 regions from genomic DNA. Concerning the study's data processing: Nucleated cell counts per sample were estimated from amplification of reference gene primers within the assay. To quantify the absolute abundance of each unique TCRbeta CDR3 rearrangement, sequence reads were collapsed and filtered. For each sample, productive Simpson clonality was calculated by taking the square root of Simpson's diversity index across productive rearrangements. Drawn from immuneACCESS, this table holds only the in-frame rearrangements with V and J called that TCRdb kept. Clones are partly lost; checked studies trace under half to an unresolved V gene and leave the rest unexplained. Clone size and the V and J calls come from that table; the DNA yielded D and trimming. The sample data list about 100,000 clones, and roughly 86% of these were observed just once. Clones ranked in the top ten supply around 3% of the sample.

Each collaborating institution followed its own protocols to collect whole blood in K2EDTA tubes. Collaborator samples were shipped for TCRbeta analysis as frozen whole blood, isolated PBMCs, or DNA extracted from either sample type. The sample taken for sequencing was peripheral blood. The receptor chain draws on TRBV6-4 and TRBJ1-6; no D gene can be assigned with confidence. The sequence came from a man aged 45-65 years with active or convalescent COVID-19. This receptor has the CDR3 CASSPIEGGSPLHF. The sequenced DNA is TGTGCCAGCAGTCCGATAGAGGGTGGATCACCCCTCCACTTT.